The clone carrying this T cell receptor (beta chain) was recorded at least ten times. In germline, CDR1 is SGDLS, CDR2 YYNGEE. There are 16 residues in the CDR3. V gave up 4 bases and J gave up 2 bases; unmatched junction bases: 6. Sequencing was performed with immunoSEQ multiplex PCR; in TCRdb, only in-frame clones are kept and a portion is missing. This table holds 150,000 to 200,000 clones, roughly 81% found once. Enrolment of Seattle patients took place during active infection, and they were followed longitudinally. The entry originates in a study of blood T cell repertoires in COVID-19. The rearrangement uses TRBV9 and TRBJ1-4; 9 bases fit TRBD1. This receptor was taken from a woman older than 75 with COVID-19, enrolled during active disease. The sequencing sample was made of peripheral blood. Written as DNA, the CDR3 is TGTGCCAGCAGCTTTACAGGGGGCGCGACTAATGAAAAACTGTTTTTT. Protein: CASSFTGGATNEKLFF.